The sequence of this TCR beta chain was determined in a study of blood T cells in healthy people across ages. The germline V gene has CDR1 PRHDT and CDR2 FYEKMQ (reference sequence). V gave up 3 bases and J gave up 0 bases; unmatched junction bases: 10. This CDR3 has 17 amino acids. The use of a sample-barcoded 5' primer and a J-beta primer mix characterized a second PCR of about 6 to 12 cycles. TCRdb reprocessed the 5' RACE reads via MiXCR and lists one record per CDR3 protein. The sample consists of 1.5 million to 2 million distinct CDR3 sequences, about 50% of them appearing once. The sequence was obtained from a woman in her 40s in good health. The rearrangement uses TRBV13 and TRBJ2-5, with 7 bases fitting TRBD2. Sequencing was performed on blood. CDR3 loop: CASSFGGRRSDQETQYF. The CDR3 DNA reads TGTGCCAGCAGCTTTGGCGGGAGACGATCTGACCAAGAGACCCAGTACTTC.